This TCR beta chain was identified during a study of esophageal squamous cell carcinoma under preoperative chemotherapy. Time point: after preoperative PTX-NDP chemotherapy. This CDR3 has 14 residues. CDR1 is SGHTA and CDR2 is FQGNSA in the germline V gene. TCRdb re-derived calls from the PCR reads in MiXCR, one entry per CDR3 protein. Among 10,000 to 11,000 distinct CDR3 sequences, roughly 60% were seen once, and the ten largest hold 25% to 30%. The specimen was taken from a patient given preoperative chemotherapy. The chain combines TRBV7-2 with TRBJ2-5; D might be TRBD1 (6 bases). The last part of the DNA fits TRBJ2-1 better; the J call may be wrong. The TCR comes from a human donor with esophageal squamous cell carcinoma. The donor label of this sample is uncertain. CDR3 DNA sequence: TGTGCCAGCAGCTTGGAACAGGGTGGCAAGACCCAGTTCTTC. This encodes CASSLEQGGKTQFF.